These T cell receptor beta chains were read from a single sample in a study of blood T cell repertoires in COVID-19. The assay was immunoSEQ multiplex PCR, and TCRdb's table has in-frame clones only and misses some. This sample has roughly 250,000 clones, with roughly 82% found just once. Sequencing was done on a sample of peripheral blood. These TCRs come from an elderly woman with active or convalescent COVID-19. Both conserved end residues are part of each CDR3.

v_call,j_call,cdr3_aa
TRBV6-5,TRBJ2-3,CASNRAGAQDTQYF
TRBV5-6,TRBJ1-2,CASSLGAGPRGYTF
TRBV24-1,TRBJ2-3,CATSVGTGWLDTQYF
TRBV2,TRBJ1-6,CASSEQVYSPLHF
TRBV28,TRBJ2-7,CASSPLAGGVYEQYF
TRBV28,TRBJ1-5,CATTAVASNQPQHF
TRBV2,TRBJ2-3,CASRAAGFPSTDTQYF
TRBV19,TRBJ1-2,CASSIRGQGNYGYTF
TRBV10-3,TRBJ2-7,CAISASTSGSYEQYF
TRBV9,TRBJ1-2,CASSVEPGSNYGYTF
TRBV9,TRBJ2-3,CASSANLHRVDTQYF
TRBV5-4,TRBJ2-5,CASSSRDRGRTQYF
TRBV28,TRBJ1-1,CASSLAGGGSEAFF
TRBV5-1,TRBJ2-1,CASSFSTIAGNNEQFF
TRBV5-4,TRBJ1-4,CASSSGWGQGDFRNEKLFF
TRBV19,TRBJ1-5,CASSLAVWSNQPQHF
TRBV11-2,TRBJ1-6,CASSQGRGRGSPLHF
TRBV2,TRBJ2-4,CASGRLAAKNIQYF
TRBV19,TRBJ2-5,CASSTTQQETQYF
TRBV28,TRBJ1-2,CASTQGQKYGYTF
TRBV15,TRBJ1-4,CATSRLGTGVNEKLFF
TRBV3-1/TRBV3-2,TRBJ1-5,CASSPDTRNQPQHF
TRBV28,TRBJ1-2,CASSLNPTDPRGYTF
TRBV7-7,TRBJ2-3,CASSLDRSDTQYF
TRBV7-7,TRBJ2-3,CASSSDGGPGDTQYF
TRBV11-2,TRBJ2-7,CATGTTYEQYF
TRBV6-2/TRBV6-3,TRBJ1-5,CASSLDTYQPQHF
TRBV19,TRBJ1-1,CASSIWSLNTEAFF
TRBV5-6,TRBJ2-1,CASSPRQGGGPYNEQFF
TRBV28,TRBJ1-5,CASSLRGSYFSNQPQHF
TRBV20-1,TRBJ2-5,CSASHQGFQETQYF
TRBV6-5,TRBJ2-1,CASRVTSASYNEQFF
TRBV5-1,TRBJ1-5,CASSKDPQGSNQPQHF
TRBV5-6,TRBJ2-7,CASSLVAGDEQYF
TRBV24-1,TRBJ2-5,CATSLGLAGLETQYF
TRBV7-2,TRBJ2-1,CASSHLRIAGSNEQFF